Each of the 10 T cell receptor beta chains below was sequenced from the same sample in a study of sequential checkpoint blockade in melanoma. Produced via immunoSEQ multiplex PCR; TCRdb's table is partial and in-frame only. The sample carries fewer than 35,000 clones, about 88% recorded once. The treatment denotes: randomized to nivolumab then ipilimumab (arm A) or the reverse (arm B). The sequencing here drew on CD8+ T cells sorted from blood (inferred from file names), taken from a patient given nivolumab and ipilimumab in sequence. These receptors all stem from a human donor with melanoma.

The chain recombines TRBV6-5 with TRBJ2-7; 11 bases fit TRBD2. This CDR3 contains 15 residues. The germline V gene has CDR1 MNHEY and CDR2 SVGAGI. After removal of 5 bases from V and 1 base from J, the junction contained 4 bases not matched to a gene. CDR3 region: CASSPGTSGSYEQYF. The CDR3 DNA reads as TGTGCCAGCAGTCCCGGGACTAGCGGATCCTACGAGCAGTACTTC.

The gene calls are TRBV4-3 and TRBJ1-2; the D gene is possibly TRBD1 (5 bases). The germline V gene has CDR1 LGHNA and CDR2 YSLEER. Between the trimmed V and J ends, which lost 0 bases and 4 bases, there was a span of 12 bases. The CDR3 is made up of 15 amino acids. The CDR3, as DNA: TGCGCCAGCAGCCAAGATTCTGGCAGGGTCTATGGCTACACCTTC. Translated, it gives CASSQDSGRVYGYTF.

The genes are TRBV30 and TRBJ2-3; TRBD2 aligns across 9 bases. This CDR3 has 15 amino acids. After removal of 0 bases from V and 4 bases from J, the junction contained 5 bases not matched to a gene. Germline V CDR1 and CDR2: GTSNPN, SVGIG (reference sequence). The CDR3 loop is CAWSVGGGASDTQYF. CDR3 sequence (DNA): TGTGCCTGGAGTGTGGGCGGGGGGGCGTCAGATACGCAGTATTTT.

This clone was recorded only once. The chain couples TRBV5-1 to TRBJ2-7; a weak D match, TRBD1 (6 bases). Germline V lookup: CDR1 SGHRS, CDR2 YFSETQ. V lost 0 bases to trimming and J lost 3 bases, with 13 bases between them. This CDR3 is 15 amino acids long. CDR3 amino acids: CASSLARQAVYEQYF. In nucleotides, the CDR3 is TGCGCCAGCAGCTTGGCTCGACAGGCGGTCTACGAGCAGTACTTC.

V usage is TRBV2 and J usage is TRBJ2-4, with TRBD1 matching over 7 bases. The CDR3 has 13 amino acids. Trimming cost V 5 bases and J 10 bases; bases outside gene matches: 8. The germline gives CDR1 SNHLY, CDR2 FYNNEI. CDR3 sequence reads: CASSYGTAAIQYF. As DNA, the CDR3 is TGTGCCAGCAGTTACGGGACAGCGGCTATTCAGTACTTC.

The gene calls are TRBV11-2 and TRBJ2-3, with TRBD2 matching 8 bases. Per the germline V gene, CDR1 is SGHAT and CDR2 is FQNNGV. The V segment lost 3 bases and the J segment 4 bases; nucleotides outside the gene matches: 12. The CDR3 contains 17 residues. For the CDR3, the DNA is TGTGCCAGCAGCTTCACTAGCGGTCCGAGGGGGGCAGATACGCAGTATTTT. Its protein is CASSFTSGPRGADTQYF.

The CDR3, as DNA: TGTGCCAGCAGCCGGATGACAGGGGGCATGAACGAGCAGTACTTC. Translated: CASSRMTGGMNEQYF. The chain uses TRBV11-2 and TRBJ2-7; 10 positions match TRBD1. The CDR3 extends over 15 amino acids. Germline-derived CDR1 and CDR2 are SGHAT and FQNNGV. V lost 5 bases and J lost 5; bases outside the gene matches: 9.

V and J are TRBV7-9 and TRBJ1-1; D is unclear. Trimming left V 5 bases short and J 1 base short, with 8 bases between. The CDR3 is 13 residues long. CDR1 SEHNR and CDR2 FQNEAQ come from the germline V gene (reference sequence). The CDR3, as DNA: TGTGCCAGCAGCCCAGATACGAACACTGAAGCTTTCTTT. As protein: CASSPDTNTEAFF.

The CDR3 DNA follows: TGCGCCAGCAGCGCTACGGGACATCCGAACACTGAAGCTTTCTTT. This translates into CASSATGHPNTEAFF. The chain couples TRBV4-1 to TRBJ1-1; D perhaps matches TRBD1 (6 bases). Germline V gene data show CDR1 as MGHRA and CDR2 as YSYEKL. The CDR3 loop spans 15 amino acids. The V end was cut by 5 bases, the J end by 1 base, with 14 bases between.

V usage is TRBV28 and J usage is TRBJ1-5; 9 positions agree with TRBD1. Germline loops: CDR1 MDHEN, CDR2 SYDVKM. The V gene end was trimmed by 6 bases and the J gene end by 2 bases; junction bases not matched to a gene: 5. The CDR3 is 15 residues long. CDR3 protein: CASSPRTGGNQPQHF. CDR3 bases: TGTGCCAGCAGCCCACGGACAGGGGGCAATCAGCCCCAGCATTTT.